This T cell receptor (beta chain) came from a study of CD4 T cells in relation to SARS-CoV-2 and coronaviruses (TCRdb year 2021). Study-level background: In the ViraFEST assay, PBMCs were grown with antigen for roughly ten days, and TCR beta CDR3s were then sequenced to identify antigen-specific clonal expansions. Across all 12 patients in the full convalescent cohort, ages ranged from about 20 to 75 years, with a median of 38. Among the approximately twelve convalescent patients, 8 males and 4 females were included, and two of the subjects were Hispanic. Patient-derived lymphoblastoid cell lines were used to map the HLA restriction of shared crossreactive spike epitopes. At the level of individual TCR clonotypes, the study evaluated whether memory CD4+ T cells crossreact between the spike proteins of SARS-CoV-2 and those of common cold coronaviruses. The Adaptive Biotechnologies TCR-sequencing kit was used to sequence samples from a few pre-COVID donors and the naive versus memory experiments, whereas other data were Illumina-based. For other donors in the study, expansion assays were sequenced with a different, Illumina-based TCR-beta assay. Paper-wide results and their limitations: About 65% of donors had memory CD4+ clonotypes that crossrecognized SARS-CoV-2 and at least one common cold coronavirus spike. Since the crossreactivity analysis centred on spike protein, crossreactivity against other viral proteins was not assessed. Naive versus memory sequencing indicated that memory recall responses, rather than primary responses primed during culture, are detected by the assay. Crossreactive clones showed significantly weaker SARS-CoV-2-driven expansion than monoreactive clones, consistent with antigenic imprinting. Small numbers of patients and of tested TCRs limited the study. Because no donor provided both pre-pandemic and post-infection samples, tracing the source of pre-existing responses was limited.

Naive and memory CD4+ T cells were separated from cryopreserved PBMCs by CD4 enrichment followed by EasySep naive CD4+ T cell enrichment. For about ten days, about 9.8 x 10^4 sorted naive or memory CD4+ T cells were cultured together with CEF peptides and T cell-depleted PBMCs at a 1:1 ratio. In general, every peptide culture condition was set up in three replicate wells. Ficoll-Paque PLUS gradient centrifugation was used to isolate PBMCs from leukapheresis product or whole blood. The PBMCs went either fresh into the expansion assay or into cryopreservation at -140 degrees C. The QIAamp Micro DNA Kit was used to extract genomic DNA from the CD4+ T cells. CEF-cultured naive and memory CD4+ T cell DNA received survey-level immunoSEQ TCR-beta sequencing. The published analysis was carried out like this. During preprocessing, nonproductive sequences were removed, along with CDR3s that did not begin with C, did not end with F or W, or were shorter than 7 amino acids. The MANAFEST web app was used to call antigen-specific clonotypes on the basis of expansion compared with the reference and with other culture wells. A clone counted as positive if significantly expanded in 2 of 3 replicate wells versus the reference culture at FDR below 0.05. A further requirement for positive clones was significant expansion compared with all other tandem wells, along with an odds ratio above 5. Cultured and uncultured naive and memory CD4+ repertoires were searched for previously identified spike- and CEF-reactive CDR3s. CDR3 homology was quantified as pairwise Levenshtein distance, calculated with the stringdist R package after three terminal residues were trimmed from each end. TCRdb obtained this table from immuneACCESS and retained in-frame rearrangements with V and J assigned. These tables miss some clones; where compared with another copy, unresolved V genes account for less than half of the shortfall, and the remainder is unexplained. D and trimming come from the DNA, and the V and J calls and clone size come from that table. The sample records about 36,000 clones, 77% of which are singletons. 2.8% of the sample goes to the ten largest clones.

As concerns this clone: Its recognized antigen is unknown. No base quality values were provided; no much bigger clone lies one nucleotide off.

The source of this sequence is an adult with COVID-19. Sequencing used memory CD4+ T cells from PBMCs, cultured in vitro. Explained via the paper, the cell subset or site label denotes: memory (non-naive) CD4+ T cells.

The CDR3 region: CASSDGNTGELFF. The DNA sequence follows: TGTGCCAGCAGTGACGGGAACACCGGGGAGCTGTTTTTT. The rearrangement combines TRBV6-4 with TRBJ2-2; no D segment can be confidently identified. Taken from the germline V gene, the CDR1 and CDR2 loops are MRHNA and SNTAGT. From the cysteine through the phenylalanine, the CDR3 covers 13 amino acids. The only DNA kept is the CDR3, 39 bases in frame from the first base. V was cut back by 2 bases and J by 1 base, leaving a gap of 2 bases between them.